These T cell receptor beta chains were read from a single sample in a study of human T cells and chemical hapten exposure. TCRdb recomputed calls from the RACE reads with MiXCR, one row per CDR3 protein. The sample records approximately 340,000 distinct CDR3 sequences, about 7% being singletons. The sample in question was whole blood, obtained in connection with sensitization to the hapten diphenylcyclopropenone (DPC). All receptors derive from a woman under 30 with alopecia areata. Some clones in this sample may be carry-over from other donors' samples. The CDR3 runs from the conserved cysteine through the conserved F or W. Fields, in order: J gene, V gene, clone size, D gene, CDR3 protein, CDR3 DNA. D genes are given only for firm matches. Clone size is shown for a subset of rows, as once, few, many or a class of expanded clone.

TRBJ1-5,TRBV12-3/TRBV12-4,few,NA,CASRSDSVSNQPQHF,TGTGCCAGCAGGTCGGACAGTGTTAGCAATCAGCCCCAGCATTTT
TRBJ1-2,TRBV4-3,NA,TRBD1,CASSQTGEWGYTF,TGCGCCAGCAGCCAAACAGGGGAATGGGGCTACACCTTC
TRBJ2-7,TRBV29-1,few,NA,CSVEETGSSYEQYF,TGCAGCGTTGAAGAAACAGGGTCCTCCTACGAGCAGTACTTC
TRBJ2-3,TRBV7-6,many,NA,CASSLENTGTDTQYF,TGTGCCAGCAGCTTAGAGAACACTGGCACAGATACGCAGTATTTT
TRBJ1-2,TRBV12-3/TRBV12-4,few,TRBD1,CASSHRDRRYGYTF,TGTGCCAGCAGTCACCGGGACAGACGCTATGGCTACACCTTC
TRBJ2-7,TRBV7-6,many,NA,CASSLETGPTYEQYF,TGTGCCAGCAGCCTCGAGACAGGCCCAACCTACGAGCAGTACTTC
TRBJ1-4,TRBV12-3/TRBV12-4,NA,NA,CASSPRLATNEKLFF,TGTGCCAGCAGTCCCCGACTCGCAACTAATGAAAAACTGTTTTTT
TRBJ1-4,TRBV4-3,NA,NA,CASSQEAQKAHDEKLFF,TGCGCCAGCAGCCAAGAGGCACAGAAGGCCCATGATGAAAAACTGTTTTTT
TRBJ1-1,TRBV20-1,few,NA,CSVPKQGRGEAFF,TGCAGTGTACCCAAACAGGGAAGGGGTGAAGCTTTCTTT
TRBJ2-7,TRBV7-9,few,NA,CASSLESGAYEQYF,TGTGCCAGCAGCTTAGAGTCAGGGGCCTACGAGCAGTACTTC
TRBJ1-2,TRBV29-1,few,NA,CSVDPFGNYGYTF,TGCAGCGTTGACCCATTTGGGAACTATGGCTACACCTTC
TRBJ2-5,TRBV6-2/TRBV6-3,few,NA,CASRPRPSGETQYF,TGTGCCAGCAGACCGAGACCGTCGGGGGAGACCCAGTACTTC
TRBJ1-1,TRBV12-3/TRBV12-4,many,NA,CASSFGVSNTEAFF,TGTGCCAGCAGTTTTGGGGTTTCGAACACTGAAGCTTTCTTT
TRBJ2-3,TRBV20-1,many,TRBD2,CSARDSGGGPTDTQYF,TGCAGTGCTAGAGATTCTGGCGGGGGGCCCACAGATACGCAGTATTTT
TRBJ2-4,TRBV2,few,NA,CASDGSYGTFLAKNIQYF,TGTGCCAGCGATGGTTCTTACGGGACTTTTCTAGCCAAAAACATTCAGTACTTC
TRBJ1-1,TRBV5-6,NA,NA,CASSLPGEHTEAFF,TGTGCCAGCAGCTTGCCAGGGGAGCACACTGAAGCTTTCTTT
TRBJ1-2,TRBV5-6,NA,NA,CASSLYGGYTF,TGTGCCAGCAGCTTATATGGCGGCTACACCTTC
TRBJ2-6,TRBV5-1,NA,NA,CASSSPPGANVLTF,TGCGCCAGCAGCTCTCCTCCTGGGGCCAACGTCCTGACTTTC
TRBJ2-7,TRBV6-5,many,NA,CASSYSVGAFGYEQYF,TGTGCCAGCAGTTACTCGGTCGGGGCTTTCGGTTACGAGCAGTACTTC
TRBJ2-3,TRBV11-2,NA,TRBD1,CASSPRQGITDTQYF,TGTGCCAGCAGCCCCCGACAGGGGATCACAGATACGCAGTATTTT
TRBJ2-7,TRBV12-3/TRBV12-4,few,NA,CASTSMSYEQYF,TGTGCCAGCACTTCTATGTCCTACGAGCAGTACTTC
TRBJ2-5,TRBV12-3/TRBV12-4,NA,NA,CASSPLQETQYF,TGTGCCAGCAGCCCCCTGCAAGAGACCCAGTACTTC
TRBJ2-7,TRBV7-9,once,NA,CASTTATYEQYF,TGTGCCAGCACTACGGCCACCTACGAGCAGTACTTC
TRBJ2-5,TRBV20-1,many,NA,CSARRGALETQYF,TGCAGTGCTAGACGGGGGGCCCTAGAGACCCAGTACTTC
TRBJ1-1,TRBV9,few,NA,CASSVEEQIGTEAFF,TGTGCCAGCAGCGTAGAGGAACAGATAGGCACTGAAGCTTTCTTT
TRBJ1-2,TRBV12-3/TRBV12-4,many,NA,CASSLNQGSNGYTF,TGTGCCAGCAGTTTAAATCAGGGCTCAAATGGCTACACCTTC
TRBJ1-2,TRBV4-1,NA,TRBD1,CASSQPSTGAFYGYTF,TGCGCCAGCAGCCAACCGTCGACAGGGGCCTTCTATGGCTACACCTTC
TRBJ2-7,TRBV5-1,few,NA,CASSSSYLSSYEQYF,TGCGCCAGCAGCTCGTCGTATTTGAGCTCCTACGAGCAGTACTTC
TRBJ2-1,TRBV4-1,NA,TRBD2,CASSQVLAGGTYNEQFF,TGCGCCAGCAGCCAAGTTCTCGCGGGGGGGACATACAATGAGCAGTTCTTC
TRBJ2-1,TRBV5-6,many,TRBD1,CASSWGTGGGNEQFF,TGTGCCAGCAGCTGGGGGACAGGCGGCGGGAATGAGCAGTTCTTC
TRBJ2-3,TRBV5-5,many,NA,CASSLTGPPPDTQYF,TGTGCCAGCAGCTTAACGGGGCCCCCTCCAGATACGCAGTATTTT
TRBJ1-1,TRBV25-1,NA,TRBD1,CASSAYRGVEEAFF,TGTGCCAGCAGTGCCTACAGGGGCGTAGAAGAAGCTTTCTTT
TRBJ2-5,TRBV3-1,few,NA,CASSFTTGQETQYF,TGTGCCAGCAGCTTTACGACGGGGCAAGAGACCCAGTACTTC
TRBJ1-6,TRBV2,NA,NA,CASRGDLNSPLHF,TGTGCCAGCAGGGGGGACCTGAATTCACCCCTCCACTTT
TRBJ2-5,TRBV4-2,NA,NA,CASSQDRLAQGTQYF,TGTGCCAGCAGCCAAGATCGTCTAGCTCAGGGGACCCAGTACTTC
TRBJ2-1,TRBV11-3,NA,NA,CASSSLGAWNEQFF,TGTGCCAGCAGCTCTTTGGGGGCGTGGAATGAGCAGTTCTTC
TRBJ1-5,TRBV28,NA,NA,CASSPLGGGDQPQHF,TGTGCCAGCAGTCCCCTCGGGGGGGGAGATCAGCCCCAGCATTTT
TRBJ1-4,TRBV29-1,few,NA,CSVVYGEATNEKLFF,TGCAGCGTTGTTTACGGGGAAGCAACTAATGAAAAACTGTTTTTT
TRBJ2-2,TRBV12-3/TRBV12-4,few,NA,CASHRGTGELFF,TGTGCCAGCCACCGGGGAACCGGGGAGCTGTTTTTT
TRBJ1-1,TRBV28,NA,NA,CASSFSPDGRMNTEAFF,TGTGCCAGCAGTTTTTCCCCCGACGGACGGATGAACACTGAAGCTTTCTTT